This T cell receptor beta chain was profiled in a study of OX40 agonist ivuxolimab in advanced cancers. On the study more broadly: All patients had ivuxolimab intravenously every 2 weeks at 0.01 to 10 mg/kg.

Study findings and constraints: Compared with others, partial responders at 0.1-3.0 mg/kg displayed clonal expansion among the lowest. Compared with CD4+, CD8+ T cells on average had more expanded clones.

The CDR3 length is 14 residues. Germline values: CDR1 PRHDT, CDR2 FYEKMQ (reference sequence). The germline V and J ends were trimmed by 5 bases and 4 bases, with 14 bases remaining between them. TCRdb keeps only in-frame clones here, not all; method: immunoSEQ multiplex PCR. Of around 70,000 clones listed, under 95% were seen once; the top ten hold 0.85% to 1.2%. This clone was detected once. What it binds is not known. The sample in question was CD4+ or CD8+ T cells sorted from blood, obtained in a trial of the OX40 agonist ivuxolimab. The sequence came from an adult with an advanced solid tumor such as melanoma, head and neck, liver or kidney cancer. This chain links TRBV13 with TRBJ2-5; D could derive from TRBD1 or TRBD2 (6 bases each). CDR3 nucleotide sequence: TGTGCCAGCAGCCCTAGGGGGGCGCCAGAGACCCAGTACTTC. Translated: CASSPRGAPETQYF.